The rows below give T cell receptor beta chains drawn from one sample of a study of human thymus T cells. The method was immunoSEQ multiplex PCR; TCRdb's version includes in-frame clones alone and lacks a portion of them. The sample contains around 130,000 clones, about 94% of which appear only once. Sequenced input: thymus tissue. The receptor set was obtained from a boy in the first two years of life with a congenital heart defect but otherwise immunologically healthy. CDR3s include the opening cysteine and the closing phenylalanine or tryptophan. The D gene is left open where the match is weak. A row's size may be missing; if present it is once, few, many or a size class.

clone_size: NA
j_call: TRBJ1-5
v_call: TRBV6-1
d_call: NA
cdr3_aa: CASSERAKIPGGDQPQHF
cdr3_nt: TGTGCCAGCAGTGAAAGGGCCAAGATTCCGGGGGGCGATCAGCCCCAGCATTTT

clone_size: NA
j_call: TRBJ2-1
v_call: TRBV6-5
d_call: NA
cdr3_aa: CASSRGTLNEQFF
cdr3_nt: TGTGCCAGCAGCCGCGGGACCCTTAATGAGCAGTTCTTC

clone_size: NA
j_call: TRBJ2-5
v_call: TRBV7-8
d_call: TRBD2
cdr3_aa: CASSLGTSGLQETQYF
cdr3_nt: TGTGCCAGCAGCTTAGGGACTAGCGGGTTGCAAGAGACCCAGTACTTC

clone_size: NA
j_call: TRBJ1-1
v_call: TRBV7-2
d_call: NA
cdr3_aa: CASSSDSPPTGASEAFF
cdr3_nt: TGTGCCAGCAGCTCGGACTCCCCCCCGACAGGAGCGTCTGAAGCTTTCTTT

clone_size: NA
j_call: TRBJ2-5
v_call: TRBV4-1
d_call: NA
cdr3_aa: CASSPSQVQGGQETQYF
cdr3_nt: TGCGCCAGCAGCCCCAGCCAGGTCCAGGGAGGCCAAGAGACCCAGTACTTC

clone_size: NA
j_call: TRBJ2-7
v_call: TRBV10-2
d_call: TRBD2
cdr3_aa: CASSESLAGDSYEQYF
cdr3_nt: TGCGCCAGCAGTGAGTCTTTAGCGGGGGACTCCTACGAGCAGTACTTC

clone_size: NA
j_call: TRBJ2-1
v_call: TRBV5-1
d_call: TRBD2
cdr3_aa: CASSVAKGTSEDEQFF
cdr3_nt: TGCGCCAGCAGCGTCGCCAAGGGGACTAGCGAGGATGAGCAGTTCTTC

clone_size: NA
j_call: TRBJ1-1
v_call: TRBV7-2
d_call: NA
cdr3_aa: CASTKTQGFYRKGAFF
cdr3_nt: TGTGCCAGCACCAAAACCCAGGGCTTTTATAGGAAGGGAGCTTTCTTT

clone_size: NA
j_call: TRBJ1-1
v_call: TRBV2
d_call: TRBD1
cdr3_aa: CARLRRTGNTEAFF
cdr3_nt: TGTGCCAGACTTCGAAGGACAGGGAACACTGAAGCTTTCTTT

clone_size: NA
j_call: TRBJ2-1
v_call: TRBV5-1
d_call: NA
cdr3_aa: CASSLDGNEQFF
cdr3_nt: TGCGCCAGCAGCTTGGATGGGAATGAGCAGTTCTTC

clone_size: NA
j_call: TRBJ1-1
v_call: TRBV9
d_call: TRBD1
cdr3_aa: CASSVDHRGRAEAFF
cdr3_nt: TGTGCCAGCAGCGTAGATCACAGGGGGCGGGCTGAAGCTTTCTTT

clone_size: NA
j_call: TRBJ1-5
v_call: TRBV28
d_call: NA
cdr3_aa: CASSYPGDQPQHF
cdr3_nt: TGTGCCAGCAGTTACCCCGGAGATCAGCCCCAGCATTTT

clone_size: NA
j_call: TRBJ1-5
v_call: TRBV5-8
d_call: NA
cdr3_aa: CASSLDGPVSNQPQHF
cdr3_nt: TGTGCCAGCAGCCTCGACGGCCCCGTTAGCAATCAGCCCCAGCATTTT

clone_size: NA
j_call: TRBJ2-4
v_call: TRBV6-4
d_call: TRBD2
cdr3_aa: CASSDATGGPHLGNIQYF
cdr3_nt: TGTGCCAGCAGTGACGCGACGGGGGGGCCCCATTTAGGAAACATTCAGTACTTC

clone_size: NA
j_call: TRBJ1-2
v_call: TRBV30
d_call: TRBD1
cdr3_aa: CAWSVTGGGGYTF
cdr3_nt: TGTGCCTGGAGTGTAACAGGGGGCGGGGGCTACACCTTC

clone_size: NA
j_call: TRBJ1-1
v_call: TRBV7-2
d_call: NA
cdr3_aa: CASSRHRGEAFF
cdr3_nt: TGTGCCAGCAGTCGCCACCGGGGTGAAGCTTTCTTT

clone_size: NA
j_call: TRBJ1-4
v_call: TRBV20-1
d_call: NA
cdr3_aa: CSAQSSEKLFF
cdr3_nt: TGCAGTGCTCAGTCAAGTGAAAAACTGTTTTTT

clone_size: NA
j_call: TRBJ2-5
v_call: TRBV28
d_call: TRBD1
cdr3_aa: CASSSPGQGHDEGETQYF
cdr3_nt: TGTGCCAGCAGTTCTCCGGGACAGGGGCACGACGAGGGAGAGACCCAGTACTTC

clone_size: NA
j_call: TRBJ2-7
v_call: TRBV4-2
d_call: NA
cdr3_aa: CASSQEDQSGCTNPSYEQYF
cdr3_nt: TGTGCCAGCAGCCAAGAAGATCAGTCAGGGTGCACAAACCCTTCCTACGAGCAGTACTTC

clone_size: NA
j_call: TRBJ2-5
v_call: TRBV5-6
d_call: TRBD2
cdr3_aa: CASILLGGVRETQYF
cdr3_nt: TGTGCCAGCATCCTACTTGGGGGGGTGAGGGAGACCCAGTACTTC

clone_size: once
j_call: TRBJ1-1
v_call: TRBV30
d_call: NA
cdr3_aa: CAWVSGRYREVGMNTEAFF
cdr3_nt: TGTGCCTGGGTTAGTGGACGGTATAGGGAGGTAGGGATGAACACTGAAGCTTTCTTT

clone_size: NA
j_call: TRBJ2-6
v_call: TRBV5-6
d_call: NA
cdr3_aa: CASSFWRANVLTF
cdr3_nt: TGTGCCAGCAGCTTCTGGCGGGCCAACGTCCTGACTTTC

clone_size: NA
j_call: TRBJ2-1
v_call: TRBV7-7
d_call: NA
cdr3_aa: CASSLYMSPYNEQFF
cdr3_nt: TGTGCTAGCAGCTTATACATGTCCCCCTACAATGAGCAGTTCTTC

clone_size: NA
j_call: TRBJ2-7
v_call: TRBV4-3
d_call: TRBD2
cdr3_aa: CASSPPGLAGIPSSYEQYF
cdr3_nt: TGCGCCAGCAGCCCCCCGGGACTAGCGGGGATCCCTAGCTCCTACGAGCAGTACTTC

clone_size: few
j_call: TRBJ1-1
v_call: TRBV4-1
d_call: NA
cdr3_aa: CASSQRPQGQTEAFF
cdr3_nt: TGCGCCAGCAGCCAACGCCCCCAGGGGCAGACTGAAGCTTTCTTT

clone_size: NA
j_call: TRBJ2-7
v_call: TRBV2
d_call: TRBD2
cdr3_aa: CASSEVAGGGSYEQYF
cdr3_nt: TGTGCCAGCAGTGAAGTAGCGGGGGGGGGCTCCTACGAGCAGTACTTC

clone_size: NA
j_call: TRBJ2-1
v_call: TRBV5-1
d_call: TRBD2
cdr3_aa: CASRTSGGPSSYNEQFF
cdr3_nt: TGCGCCAGCAGGACTAGCGGGGGGCCGAGCTCCTACAATGAGCAGTTCTTC

clone_size: NA
j_call: TRBJ2-7
v_call: TRBV7-2
d_call: NA
cdr3_aa: CASSLLPGLEQYF
cdr3_nt: TGTGCCAGCAGCTTACTCCCGGGTCTCGAGCAGTACTTC

clone_size: once
j_call: TRBJ1-2
v_call: TRBV11-2
d_call: NA
cdr3_aa: CASSASRTDYGYTF
cdr3_nt: TGTGCCAGCAGCGCAAGTAGGACAGACTATGGCTACACCTTC

clone_size: once
j_call: TRBJ2-5
v_call: TRBV6-5
d_call: TRBD2
cdr3_aa: CASSLSGRETQYF
cdr3_nt: TGTGCCAGCAGTCTTAGCGGGCGGGAGACCCAGTACTTC

clone_size: NA
j_call: TRBJ2-5
v_call: TRBV30
d_call: NA
cdr3_aa: CAWSVVAGRETQYF
cdr3_nt: TGTGCCTGGAGTGTAGTGGCGGGGAGAGAGACCCAGTACTTC

clone_size: NA
j_call: TRBJ1-2
v_call: TRBV11-2
d_call: NA
cdr3_aa: CASTTDMGTIHGYTF
cdr3_nt: TGTGCCAGCACCACTGACATGGGGACGATCCATGGCTACACCTTC

clone_size: once
j_call: TRBJ1-1
v_call: TRBV6-5
d_call: NA
cdr3_aa: CASSHRTENTEAFF
cdr3_nt: TGTGCCAGCAGTCACAGGACCGAGAACACTGAAGCTTTCTTT

clone_size: NA
j_call: TRBJ1-1
v_call: TRBV5-1
d_call: NA
cdr3_aa: CASSYLPGHLARLLMNTEAFF
cdr3_nt: TGCGCCAGCAGCTACCTCCCGGGACACCTTGCCCGTCTTCTCATGAACACTGAAGCTTTCTTT

clone_size: NA
j_call: TRBJ1-4
v_call: TRBV30
d_call: TRBD1
cdr3_aa: CAWRASQGVYEKLFF
cdr3_nt: TGTGCCTGGAGGGCGTCCCAGGGGGTCTATGAAAAACTGTTTTTT